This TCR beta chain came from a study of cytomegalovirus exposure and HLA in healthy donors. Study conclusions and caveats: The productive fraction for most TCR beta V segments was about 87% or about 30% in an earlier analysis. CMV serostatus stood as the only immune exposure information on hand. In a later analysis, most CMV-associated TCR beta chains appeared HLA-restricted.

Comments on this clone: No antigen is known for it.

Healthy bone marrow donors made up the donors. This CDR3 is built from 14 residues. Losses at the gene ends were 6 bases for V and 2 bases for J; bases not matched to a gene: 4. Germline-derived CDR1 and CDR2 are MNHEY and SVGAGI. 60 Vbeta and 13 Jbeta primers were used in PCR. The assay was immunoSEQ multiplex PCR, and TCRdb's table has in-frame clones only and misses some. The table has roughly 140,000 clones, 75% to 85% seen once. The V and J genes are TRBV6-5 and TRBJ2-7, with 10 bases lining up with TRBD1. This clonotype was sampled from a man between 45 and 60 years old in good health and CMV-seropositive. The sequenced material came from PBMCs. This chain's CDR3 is CASRRDRGPYEQYF. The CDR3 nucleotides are TGTGCCAGCAGAAGAGACAGGGGGCCCTACGAGCAGTACTTC.